A selection of T cell receptor beta chains follows, all from one sample in a study of cytomegalovirus exposure and HLA in healthy donors. The method was immunoSEQ multiplex PCR; TCRdb's version includes in-frame clones alone and lacks a portion of them. The table includes 88,000 or so clones, approximately 60% detected once. The sequencing input was PBMCs. The receptors here all came from a male donor in good health and CMV-seropositive. CDR3s leave out the opening cysteine and the closing phenylalanine or tryptophan. D genes are given only for firm matches.

CDR3: ASSLIQGGEKLF
D: NA
length: 12
J: TRBJ1-4
V: TRBV7-9

CDR3: ASTLAGVNEQF
D: TRBD2
length: 11
J: TRBJ2-1
V: TRBV27

CDR3: ASSPRDSYYGQY
D: TRBD1
length: 12
J: TRBJ2-7
V: TRBV19

CDR3: ASSKSRQGACDTGELF
D: NA
length: 16
J: TRBJ2-2
V: TRBV21-1

CDR3: AWSVRAGRPNEQF
D: NA
length: 13
J: TRBJ2-1
V: TRBV30

CDR3: ASSGQEMDQPQH
D: TRBD1
length: 12
J: TRBJ1-5
V: TRBV2

CDR3: ASSDRGTGTQY
D: TRBD1
length: 11
J: TRBJ2-3
V: TRBV25-1

CDR3: ASSPTNQPQH
D: NA
length: 10
J: TRBJ1-5
V: TRBV11-2

CDR3: ASSVTLNRGFFDNEQF
D: TRBD1
length: 16
J: TRBJ2-1
V: TRBV6-1

CDR3: SSSPIPYEQY
D: NA
length: 10
J: TRBJ2-7
V: TRBV7-9

CDR3: ASDLGVSGNGYT
D: NA
length: 12
J: TRBJ1-2
V: TRBV13

CDR3: ASSPEGPGELF
D: NA
length: 11
J: TRBJ2-2
V: TRBV5-4

CDR3: ASSPPFSGGAKGGELF
D: TRBD2
length: 16
J: TRBJ2-2
V: TRBV7-8

CDR3: ASSPGLAVGNEQF
D: TRBD2
length: 13
J: TRBJ2-1
V: TRBV4-3

CDR3: ASSNPMFRLAGGLDTQY
D: NA
length: 17
J: TRBJ2-3
V: TRBV21-1

CDR3: ASSLEQGGYEQY
D: TRBD1
length: 12
J: TRBJ2-7
V: TRBV27

CDR3: ASSSGQPINGYT
D: TRBD1
length: 12
J: TRBJ1-2
V: TRBV27

CDR3: ASSSPGGGDTEAF
D: NA
length: 13
J: TRBJ1-1
V: TRBV28

CDR3: ASSFRTGGNTEAF
D: TRBD1
length: 13
J: TRBJ1-1
V: TRBV5-1

CDR3: ASSATGPVTEAF
D: NA
length: 12
J: TRBJ1-1
V: TRBV5-1

CDR3: ASSLDNYEQY
D: NA
length: 10
J: TRBJ2-7
V: TRBV5-4

CDR3: ASSPDEGRLNEKLF
D: NA
length: 14
J: TRBJ1-4
V: TRBV18

CDR3: ASRIPTRLLNYGYT
D: NA
length: 14
J: TRBJ1-2
V: TRBV28

CDR3: ATRSRLAEETQY
D: TRBD2
length: 12
J: TRBJ2-5
V: TRBV15

CDR3: ASSLGTSGSTDTQY
D: TRBD2
length: 14
J: TRBJ2-3
V: TRBV5-1

CDR3: ASTDRDNSPLH
D: TRBD1
length: 11
J: TRBJ1-6
V: TRBV6-5

CDR3: ASSLGYGDEKLF
D: NA
length: 12
J: TRBJ1-4
V: TRBV7-9

CDR3: ASSWRDRGEQY
D: TRBD1
length: 11
J: TRBJ2-7
V: TRBV7-2

CDR3: ASRTGIGQPQH
D: TRBD1
length: 11
J: TRBJ1-5
V: TRBV6-5

CDR3: ASSWETSGTSEQF
D: TRBD2
length: 13
J: TRBJ2-1
V: TRBV28

CDR3: ASSNRDTYEQY
D: NA
length: 11
J: TRBJ2-7
V: TRBV19

CDR3: AWSTATSGNLVAVTGELF
D: TRBD2
length: 18
J: TRBJ2-2
V: TRBV30

CDR3: ASSYSPSGTRIDGANVLT
D: TRBD2
length: 18
J: TRBJ2-6
V: TRBV6-7

CDR3: ASSITGGPYNEQF
D: TRBD2
length: 13
J: TRBJ2-1
V: TRBV19

CDR3: ASSQDFWPNSYNEQF
D: NA
length: 15
J: TRBJ2-1
V: TRBV4-3

CDR3: ASSQGQGSNQPQH
D: TRBD1
length: 13
J: TRBJ1-5
V: TRBV4-2

CDR3: ASSSGTGWGQPQH
D: TRBD1
length: 13
J: TRBJ1-5
V: TRBV28

CDR3: ASSWGTVSNQPQH
D: TRBD1
length: 13
J: TRBJ1-5
V: TRBV28

CDR3: ASSPGTGEQAF
D: TRBD1
length: 11
J: TRBJ1-1
V: TRBV7-3

CDR3: ASGEQETQY
D: NA
length: 9
J: TRBJ2-5
V: TRBV7-6

CDR3: ASSYQGAREQY
D: TRBD1
length: 11
J: TRBJ2-7
V: TRBV7-2

CDR3: ASSLVTGTGTEAF
D: TRBD1
length: 13
J: TRBJ1-1
V: TRBV7-6

CDR3: SAGTAGSYNEQF
D: TRBD1
length: 12
J: TRBJ2-1
V: TRBV29-1

CDR3: ATRTGVVGTDTQY
D: TRBD1
length: 13
J: TRBJ2-3
V: TRBV6-1

CDR3: ASSRLRGLISNQPQH
D: NA
length: 15
J: TRBJ1-5
V: TRBV14

CDR3: ASSDSTEAF
D: NA
length: 9
J: TRBJ1-1
V: TRBV27

CDR3: ASSPRDTGTEAF
D: NA
length: 12
J: TRBJ1-1
V: TRBV6-1

CDR3: ASSQKWAWETQY
D: NA
length: 12
J: TRBJ2-5
V: TRBV4-3

CDR3: ASSQTVNTEAF
D: NA
length: 11
J: TRBJ1-1
V: TRBV9

CDR3: ASKGQGMASYGYT
D: TRBD1
length: 13
J: TRBJ1-2
V: TRBV27

CDR3: ASSLASSQLEETQY
D: NA
length: 14
J: TRBJ2-5
V: TRBV7-9

CDR3: ASSLGGSPDTQY
D: NA
length: 12
J: TRBJ2-3
V: TRBV5-1

CDR3: ATSRERHPGTDTQY
D: NA
length: 14
J: TRBJ2-3
V: TRBV15

CDR3: AWSLTGTGLHEQY
D: TRBD1
length: 13
J: TRBJ2-7
V: TRBV30

CDR3: ASSVAEGVRNEQF
D: NA
length: 13
J: TRBJ2-1
V: TRBV9

CDR3: ASSGLAGGAHNEQF
D: TRBD2
length: 14
J: TRBJ2-1
V: TRBV6-4

CDR3: ASSLEQGMGQPQH
D: TRBD1
length: 13
J: TRBJ1-5
V: TRBV28

CDR3: ASSYGDSPYEQY
D: TRBD1
length: 12
J: NA
V: TRBV6-5

CDR3: ASSLRLAGAGTGELF
D: TRBD2
length: 15
J: TRBJ2-2
V: TRBV9

CDR3: ASSQGGTEAF
D: NA
length: 10
J: TRBJ1-1
V: TRBV19